This T cell receptor beta chain was documented in a study of T cell responses to AZD1222 COVID-19 vaccine. Whole-study findings and limits: White British donors predominated, females outnumbered males, and clonal diversity was possibly underestimated.

Worth noting for this clone: Its antigen remains unidentified.

Sequenced by immunoSEQ multiplex PCR; TCRdb stores in-frame clones only, minus some. In the table there are some 58,000 clones, over 80% of which are singletons. Trimming took off 5 bases at V and 4 bases at J, with 12 bases between the two ends. Germline values: CDR1 MNHEY, CDR2 SVGEGT. This CDR3 region has 13 residues. This clonotype was obtained from an adult in good health. The sequences come from peripheral blood, collected on day 0 of AZD1222 vaccination. The rearrangement uses TRBV6-2 or TRBV6-3 and TRBJ2-7; D is perhaps TRBD2 (6 bases). DNA of the CDR3: TGTGCCAGCAGTATCGGGACTCCTTACGAGCAGTACTTC. Translated, it gives CASSIGTPYEQYF.